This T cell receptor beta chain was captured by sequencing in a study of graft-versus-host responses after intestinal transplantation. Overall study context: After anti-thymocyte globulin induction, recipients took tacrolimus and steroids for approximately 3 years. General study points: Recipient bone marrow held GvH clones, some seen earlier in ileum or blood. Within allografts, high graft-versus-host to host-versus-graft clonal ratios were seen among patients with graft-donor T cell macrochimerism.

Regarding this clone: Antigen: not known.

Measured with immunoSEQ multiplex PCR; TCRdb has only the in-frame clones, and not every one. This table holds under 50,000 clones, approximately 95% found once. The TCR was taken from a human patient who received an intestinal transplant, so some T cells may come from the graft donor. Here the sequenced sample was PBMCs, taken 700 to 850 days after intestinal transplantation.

DNA of the CDR3: TGTGCCACCAGCCCCCCGTCGGGGTGGGGCATTCAGTACTTC. It codes for CATSPPSGWGIQYF. The J gene is TRBJ2-4, the V gene TRBV15; the D gene is possibly TRBD2 (5 bases). The CDR3 is made up of 14 amino acids. In germline, CDR1 is LNHNV, CDR2 YYDKDF (reference sequence). The V end was cut by 5 bases, the J end by 9 bases, with 17 bases between.